This T cell receptor beta chain was recorded in a study of blood T cell repertoires in COVID-19. Study as a whole: From the United States, Italy and Spain came samples of acute and convalescent COVID-19.

Methods used by the authors: Nucleated cell counts were estimated from reference gene primer amplification. TCRdb's copy holds only in-frame clones and misses some; the assay was immunoSEQ multiplex PCR. V, J and clone size were drawn from that table, and D and trimming were deduced from the DNA. Of 100,000 to 150,000 clones listed, around 90% are singletons. The CDR3 loop spans 16 amino acids. Trimming stripped 2 bases from V and 4 bases from J, with 17 bases between. In germline, CDR1 is MNHEY, CDR2 SVGAGI. V gene TRBV6-5 combines with J gene TRBJ1-1; D possibly corresponds to TRBD1 (5 bases). This TCR was recovered from a woman between 45 and 60 years old with active or convalescent COVID-19. Sequencing was done on a sample of peripheral blood. CDR3 protein: CASSYRRVRSTTEAFF. In nucleotides, the CDR3 is TGTGCCAGCAGTTACCGCAGGGTAAGAAGTACCACTGAAGCTTTCTTT.